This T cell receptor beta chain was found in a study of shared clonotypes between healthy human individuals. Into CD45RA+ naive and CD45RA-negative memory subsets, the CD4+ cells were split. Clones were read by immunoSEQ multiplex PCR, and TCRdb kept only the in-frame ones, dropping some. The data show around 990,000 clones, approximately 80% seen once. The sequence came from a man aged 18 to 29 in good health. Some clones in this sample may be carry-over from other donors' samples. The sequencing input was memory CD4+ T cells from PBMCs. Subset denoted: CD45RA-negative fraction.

CDR3 in DNA: TGCGCCAGCAGCTCTGGACAGGTCGGGGACGAGCAGTACTTC. It encodes CASSSGQVGDEQYF. This chain links TRBV5-1 with TRBJ2-7; 7 bases align to TRBD1. V lost 3 bases, J lost 5 bases, and 8 bases stayed unmatched. Germline loops: CDR1 SGHRS, CDR2 YFSETQ. The CDR3 contains 14 residues.